This TCR beta chain was sequenced for a study of blood T cell repertoires in COVID-19. Study as a whole: Acute and convalescent COVID-19 samples came from the United States, Italy and Spain.

Germline CDR1 KGHSH, CDR2 LQKENI. The CDR3 length is 14 residues. Trimming removed 7 bases from V and 3 bases from J; junction bases left unmatched: 5. Authors' methods: Counts of nucleated cells, estimated from reference gene primer amplification, were obtained. Assay used: immunoSEQ multiplex PCR; TCRdb lists only in-frame clones, some missing. D and trimming come from the DNA, and the V and J calls and clone size come from that table. This sample has under 300,000 clones, with around 90% found just once. In assigning cohorts, the study relied on participant-reported clinical history. V gene TRBV18 combines with J gene TRBJ1-1, with 10 bases that match TRBD1. The TCR was taken from a woman in her sixties or seventies in a cohort exposed to, infected with or recovered from COVID-19 (not recorded which). Input material: PBMCs or T cells enriched from blood (not recorded which). The CDR3: CASFRQGADTEAFF. Written as DNA, the CDR3 is TGTGCCAGCTTCAGACAGGGGGCGGACACTGAAGCTTTCTTT.